This note documents a single T cell receptor beta chain sequence. This sample is part of a study of blood T cell repertoires in COVID-19. In the study overall: Spain, Italy and the United States supplied samples that represented acute and convalescent COVID-19.

This CDR3 is 17 amino acids long. Germline assignment: CDR1 MGHRA and CDR2 YSYEKL. Between the trimmed V and J ends, which lost 1 base and 4 bases, there was a span of 19 bases. This table comes from immunoSEQ multiplex PCR, and its TCRdb copy is limited to in-frame clones, with some not included. In the table there are 250,000 to 400,000 clones, about nine tenths of which are singletons. V and J are TRBV4-1 and TRBJ1-2; unclear D gene. Sequencing input: peripheral blood. This receptor was taken from a woman in her 30s with COVID-19, enrolled during active disease. The CDR3 bases are TGCGCCAGCAGCCAAGCGTTGGCGGGGAGACGCATCTATGGCTACACCTTC. Its translation is CASSQALAGRRIYGYTF.